Listed below are T cell receptor beta chains from one sample, sequenced in a study of T cell responses to AZD1222 COVID-19 vaccine. Clones were sequenced by immunoSEQ multiplex PCR, and TCRdb holds only the in-frame ones, with some missing. The data hold approximately 100,000 clones, with around 87% observed a single time. The input for sequencing was peripheral blood, taken on day 0 of AZD1222 vaccination. The source of these receptors is an adult in good health. The CDR3 runs from the conserved cysteine through the conserved F or W. A D gene is named only where the DNA matches it firmly. Expanded clones are given a class, and other clones once, few, many or no size at all.

clone size | J gene | D gene | V gene | CDR3 protein | CDR3 DNA
. | TRBJ2-1 | . | TRBV5-1 | CASSGRAHTAANEQFF | TGCGCCAGCAGCGGACGCGCCCACACGGCGGCCAATGAGCAGTTCTTC
. | TRBJ1-2 | . | TRBV29-1 | CSAEGSGSGYTF | TGCAGCGCGGAGGGGTCAGGGAGTGGCTACACCTTC
. | TRBJ1-6 | . | TRBV29-1 | CGVTGSSYNSPLHF | TGCGGAGTTACAGGGAGCTCCTATAATTCACCCCTCCACTTT
. | TRBJ2-3 | TRBD2 | TRBV30 | CAWSVQRDTDTQYF | TGTGCCTGGAGTGTCCAGCGGGACACAGATACGCAGTATTTT
. | TRBJ1-1 | TRBD1 | TRBV19 | CASSAGTENTEAFF | TGTGCCAGTAGTGCCGGGACAGAGAACACTGAAGCTTTCTTT
few | TRBJ1-1 | . | TRBV15 | CATSRDRGEAFF | TGTGCCACCAGCAGAGATCGGGGTGAAGCTTTCTTT
. | TRBJ2-7 | . | TRBV19 | CASSGRDSYEQYF | TGTGCCAGTAGCGGGCGGGACTCCTACGAGCAGTACTTC
. | TRBJ1-5 | TRBD1 | TRBV5-8 | CASSLDRGSQPQHF | TGTGCCAGCAGCCTGGACAGGGGCAGCCAGCCCCAGCATTTT
. | TRBJ1-2 | . | TRBV6-2/TRBV6-3 | CASSYRPAGKYGYTF | TGTGCCAGCAGTTACAGGCCAGCCGGGAAGTATGGCTACACCTTC
. | TRBJ2-1 | . | TRBV7-2 | CASSLVGADRDEQFF | TGTGCCAGCAGCTTAGTGGGGGCGGACCGGGATGAGCAGTTCTTC
. | TRBJ1-3 | . | TRBV30 | CAGGDSGNTIYF | TGTGCCGGGGGGGACTCTGGAAACACCATATATTTT
. | TRBJ1-5 | . | TRBV19 | CASSFRPGPVSNQPQHF | TGTGCCAGTAGTTTCCGACCCGGCCCGGTTAGCAATCAGCCCCAGCATTTT
. | TRBJ2-1 | . | TRBV4-2 | CASSGGGESDEQFF | TGTGCCAGCAGCGGCGGGGGCGAGTCCGATGAGCAGTTCTTC
. | TRBJ1-5 | TRBD1 | TRBV19 | CASSPRWGTEDNQPQHF | TGTGCCAGTAGCCCGAGGTGGGGGACAGAAGACAATCAGCCCCAGCATTTT
few | TRBJ1-2 | TRBD1 | TRBV6-6 | CASSQSLRQGYYYGYTF | TGTGCCAGCAGTCAAAGCCTCCGACAGGGTTATTACTATGGCTACACCTTC
. | TRBJ1-1 | . | TRBV6-6 | CASWRASNTEAFF | TGTGCCAGCTGGAGGGCTTCGAACACTGAAGCTTTCTTT
. | TRBJ1-2 | . | TRBV4-3 | CASSQDLRYYGYTF | TGCGCCAGCAGCCAAGACCTCAGGTACTATGGCTACACCTTC
. | TRBJ1-4 | TRBD1 | TRBV18 | CASSRDPGTGVRYEKLFF | TGTGCCAGCTCACGAGATCCCGGGACAGGGGTCAGATATGAAAAACTGTTTTTT